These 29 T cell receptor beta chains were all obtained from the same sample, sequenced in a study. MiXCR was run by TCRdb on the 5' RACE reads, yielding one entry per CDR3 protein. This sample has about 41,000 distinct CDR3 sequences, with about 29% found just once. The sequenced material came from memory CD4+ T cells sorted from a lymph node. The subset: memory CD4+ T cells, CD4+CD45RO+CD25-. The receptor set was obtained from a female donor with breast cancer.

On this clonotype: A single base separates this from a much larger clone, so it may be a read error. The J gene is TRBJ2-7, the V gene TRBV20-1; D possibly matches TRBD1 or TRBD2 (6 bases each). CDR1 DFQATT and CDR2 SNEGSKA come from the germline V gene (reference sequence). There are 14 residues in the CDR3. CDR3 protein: CSATLPGGNYKQYF. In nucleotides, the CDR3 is TGCAGTGCTACCCTCCCCGGGGGCAACTACAAGCAGTACTTC.

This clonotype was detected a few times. CDR3 nucleotide sequence: TGTGCCAGCAGAAGATCCTTGAACACTGAAGCTTTCTTT. Its protein product is CASRRSLNTEAFF. The J gene is TRBJ1-1, the V gene TRBV12-3 or TRBV12-4; D not resolved. The ends were cut back, 6 bases at V and 0 bases at J, with 8 bases in the middle. This CDR3 contains 13 residues.

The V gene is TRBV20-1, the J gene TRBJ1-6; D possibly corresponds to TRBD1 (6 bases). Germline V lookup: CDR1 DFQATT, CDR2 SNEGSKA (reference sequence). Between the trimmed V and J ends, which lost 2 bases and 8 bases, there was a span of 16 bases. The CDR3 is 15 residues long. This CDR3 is CSARPGGLFDSPLHF. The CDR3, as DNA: TGCAGTGCTAGACCTGGGGGCCTATTTGATTCACCCCTCCACTTT.

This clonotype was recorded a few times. The CDR3 loop reads CASSLSATGSYEQYF. The DNA for the CDR3 is TGTGCCAGCAGTTTATCGGCGACAGGGTCGTACGAGCAGTACTTC. The rearrangement links TRBV27 to TRBJ2-7; 7 bases map to TRBD1. The V and J ends lost 0 bases and 4 bases, in that order; junction bases with no gene match: 6. The CDR3 totals 15 residues. Germline CDR1 MNHEY, CDR2 SMNVEV (reference sequence).

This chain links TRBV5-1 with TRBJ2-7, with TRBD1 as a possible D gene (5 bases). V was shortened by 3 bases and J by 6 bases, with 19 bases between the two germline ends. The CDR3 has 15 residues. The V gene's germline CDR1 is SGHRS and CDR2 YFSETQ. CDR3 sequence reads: CASSSRQHVPLEQYF. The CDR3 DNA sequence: TGCGCCAGCAGCTCCCGACAGCACGTACCTCTCGAGCAGTACTTC.

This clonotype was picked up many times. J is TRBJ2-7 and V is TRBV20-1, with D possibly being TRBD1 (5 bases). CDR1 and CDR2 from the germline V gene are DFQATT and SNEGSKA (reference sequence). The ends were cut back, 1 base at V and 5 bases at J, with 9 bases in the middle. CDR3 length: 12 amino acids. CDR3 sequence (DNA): TGCAGTGCTAGAGTGACAGCCCACGAGCAGTACTTC. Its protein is CSARVTAHEQYF.

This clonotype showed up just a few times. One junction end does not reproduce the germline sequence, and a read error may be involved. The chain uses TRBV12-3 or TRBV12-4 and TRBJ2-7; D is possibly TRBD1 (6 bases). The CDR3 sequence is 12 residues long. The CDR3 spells CASSLPGTTPDF. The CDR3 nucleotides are TGTGCCAGCAGTCTCCCAGGGACAACTCCGGACTTC.

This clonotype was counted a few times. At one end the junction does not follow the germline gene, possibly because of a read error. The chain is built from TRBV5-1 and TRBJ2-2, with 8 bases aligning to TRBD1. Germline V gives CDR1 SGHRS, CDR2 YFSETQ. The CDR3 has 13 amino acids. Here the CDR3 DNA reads TGCGCCAGCAGTCCGACAGGGGCCGGGGAGCTGTCTTTT. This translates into CASSPTGAGELSF.

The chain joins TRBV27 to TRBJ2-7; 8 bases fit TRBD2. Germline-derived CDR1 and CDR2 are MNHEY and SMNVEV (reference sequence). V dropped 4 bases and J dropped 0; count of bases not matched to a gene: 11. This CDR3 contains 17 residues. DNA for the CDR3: TGTGCCAGCAGTTCCCCCAGCGTAGCGGGGACCTCCTACGAGCAGTACTTC. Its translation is CASSSPSVAGTSYEQYF.

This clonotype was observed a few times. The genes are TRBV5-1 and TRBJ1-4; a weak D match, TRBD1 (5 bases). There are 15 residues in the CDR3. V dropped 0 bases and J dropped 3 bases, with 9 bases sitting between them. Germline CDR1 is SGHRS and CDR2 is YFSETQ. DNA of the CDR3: TGCGCCAGCAGCTTGGATGGGACCTCTAATGAAAAACTGTTTTTT. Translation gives CASSLDGTSNEKLFF.

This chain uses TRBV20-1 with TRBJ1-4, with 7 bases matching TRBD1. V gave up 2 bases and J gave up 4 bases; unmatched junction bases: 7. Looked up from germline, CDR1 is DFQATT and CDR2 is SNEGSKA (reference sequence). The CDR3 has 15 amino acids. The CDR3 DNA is TGCAGTGCTAGACGTCCGGGACAGCTTAATGAAAAACTGTTTTTT. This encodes CSARRPGQLNEKLFF.

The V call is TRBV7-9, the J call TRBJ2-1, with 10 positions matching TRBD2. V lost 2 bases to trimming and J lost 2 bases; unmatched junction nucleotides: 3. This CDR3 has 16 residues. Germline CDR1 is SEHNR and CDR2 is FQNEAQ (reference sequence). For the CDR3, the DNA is TGTGCCAGCAGCTTATCCCTAGCGGGAGCCTACAATGAGCAGTTCTTC. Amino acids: CASSLSLAGAYNEQFF.

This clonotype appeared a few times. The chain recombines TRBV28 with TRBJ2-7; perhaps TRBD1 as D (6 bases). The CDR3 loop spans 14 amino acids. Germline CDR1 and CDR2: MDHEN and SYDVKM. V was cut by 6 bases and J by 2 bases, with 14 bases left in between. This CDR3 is CASREQGRAYEQYF. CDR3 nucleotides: TGTGCCAGCAGAGAACAGGGTAGAGCCTACGAGCAGTACTTC.

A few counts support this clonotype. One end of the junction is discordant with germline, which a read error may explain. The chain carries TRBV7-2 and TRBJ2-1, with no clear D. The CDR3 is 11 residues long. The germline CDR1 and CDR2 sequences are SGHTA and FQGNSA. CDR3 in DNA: TGTGCCAGCGGCTTTTACAATGAGCAGTTCTTC. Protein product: CASGFYNEQFF.

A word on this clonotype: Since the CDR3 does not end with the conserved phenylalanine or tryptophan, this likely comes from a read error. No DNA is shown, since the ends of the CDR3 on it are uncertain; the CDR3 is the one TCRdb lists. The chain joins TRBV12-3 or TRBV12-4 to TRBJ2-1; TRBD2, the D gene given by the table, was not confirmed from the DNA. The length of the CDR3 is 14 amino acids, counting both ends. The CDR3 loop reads CASLSSGRRGEQLS.

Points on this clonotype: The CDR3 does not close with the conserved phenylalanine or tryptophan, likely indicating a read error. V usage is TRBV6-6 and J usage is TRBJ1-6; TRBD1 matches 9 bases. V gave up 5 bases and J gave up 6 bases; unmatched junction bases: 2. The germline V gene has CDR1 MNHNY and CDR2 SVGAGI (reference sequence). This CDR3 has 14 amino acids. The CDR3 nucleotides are TGTGCCAGCAGTCCGGGACAGGGTAATTCACCCCTCCACCTT. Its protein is CASSPGQGNSPLHL.

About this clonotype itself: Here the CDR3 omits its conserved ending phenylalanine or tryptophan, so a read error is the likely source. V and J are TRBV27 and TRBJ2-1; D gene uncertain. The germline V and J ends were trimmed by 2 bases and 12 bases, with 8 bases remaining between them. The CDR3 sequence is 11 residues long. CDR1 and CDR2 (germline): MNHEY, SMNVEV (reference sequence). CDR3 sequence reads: CASSLGSAQFS. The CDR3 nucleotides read TGTGCCAGCAGTTTAGGAAGTGCGCAGTTCTCC.

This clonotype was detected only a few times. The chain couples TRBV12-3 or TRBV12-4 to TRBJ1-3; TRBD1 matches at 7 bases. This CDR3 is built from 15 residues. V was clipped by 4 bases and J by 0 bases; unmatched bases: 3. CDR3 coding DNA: TGTGCCAGCAGTTATGGGACAGACTCTGGAAACACCATATATTTT. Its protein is CASSYGTDSGNTIYF.

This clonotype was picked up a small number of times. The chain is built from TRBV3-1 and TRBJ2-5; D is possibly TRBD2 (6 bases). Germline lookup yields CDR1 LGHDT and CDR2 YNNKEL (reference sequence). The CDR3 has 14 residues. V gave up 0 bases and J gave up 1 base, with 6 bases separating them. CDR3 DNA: TGTGCCAGCAGCCAAGAGGGACTCCAAGAGACCCAGTACTTC. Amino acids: CASSQEGLQETQYF.

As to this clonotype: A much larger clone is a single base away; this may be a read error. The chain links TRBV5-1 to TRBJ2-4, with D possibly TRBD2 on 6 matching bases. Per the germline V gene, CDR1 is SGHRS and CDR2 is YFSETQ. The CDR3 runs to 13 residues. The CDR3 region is CASSLGGKSIQYF. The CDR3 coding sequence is TGCGCCAGCAGCTTAGGAGGGAAAAGCATTCAGTACTTC.

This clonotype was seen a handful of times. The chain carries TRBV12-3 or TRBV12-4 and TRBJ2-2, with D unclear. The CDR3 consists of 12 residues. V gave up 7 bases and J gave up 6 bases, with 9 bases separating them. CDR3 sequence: CASTQIAGELFF. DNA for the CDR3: TGTGCCAGCACCCAAATTGCCGGGGAGCTGTTTTTT.

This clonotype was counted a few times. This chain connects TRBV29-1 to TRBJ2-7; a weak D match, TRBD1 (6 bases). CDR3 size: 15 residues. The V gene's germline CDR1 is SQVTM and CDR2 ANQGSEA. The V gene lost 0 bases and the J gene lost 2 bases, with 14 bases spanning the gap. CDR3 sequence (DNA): TGCAGCGTTGAAGATCCACAGGGCCGTACCTACGAGCAGTACTTC. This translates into CSVEDPQGRTYEQYF.

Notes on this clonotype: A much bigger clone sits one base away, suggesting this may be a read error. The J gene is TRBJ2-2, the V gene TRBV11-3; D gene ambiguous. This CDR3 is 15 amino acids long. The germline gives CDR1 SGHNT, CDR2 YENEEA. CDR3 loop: CAGSQGPTNTGELFF. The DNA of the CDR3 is TGTGCCGGCAGCCAAGGTCCCACGAACACCGGGGAGCTGTTTTTT.

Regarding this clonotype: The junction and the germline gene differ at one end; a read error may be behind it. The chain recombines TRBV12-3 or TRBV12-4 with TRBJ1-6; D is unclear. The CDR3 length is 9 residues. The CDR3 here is CTSSSPLHF. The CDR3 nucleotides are TGTACCAGCAGTTCCCCCCTCCACTTT.

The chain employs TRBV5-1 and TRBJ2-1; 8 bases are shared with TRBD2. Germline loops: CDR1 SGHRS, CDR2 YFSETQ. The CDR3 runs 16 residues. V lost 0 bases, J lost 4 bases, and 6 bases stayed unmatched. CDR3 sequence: CASSLGFAGGYNEQFF. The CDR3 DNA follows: TGCGCCAGCAGCTTGGGGTTTGCGGGGGGTTACAATGAGCAGTTCTTC.

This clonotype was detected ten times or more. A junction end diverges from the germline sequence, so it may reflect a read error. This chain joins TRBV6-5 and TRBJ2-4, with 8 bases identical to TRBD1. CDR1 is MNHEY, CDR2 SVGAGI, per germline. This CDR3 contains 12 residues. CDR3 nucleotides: TGTGCCAGCAGACACCCGGGACAGGTTCCCCACTTC. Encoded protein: CASRHPGQVPHF.

The CDR3: CSARVPAGEQFF. The CDR3 nucleotides read TGCAGTGCTAGAGTTCCAGCGGGGGAGCAGTTCTTC. The rearrangement uses TRBV20-1 and TRBJ2-1; 7 positions agree with TRBD2. V lost 1 base and J lost 10; bases outside the gene matches: 4. The length of the CDR3 is 12 residues. Germline V gene sequence: CDR1 DFQATT, CDR2 SNEGSKA (reference sequence).

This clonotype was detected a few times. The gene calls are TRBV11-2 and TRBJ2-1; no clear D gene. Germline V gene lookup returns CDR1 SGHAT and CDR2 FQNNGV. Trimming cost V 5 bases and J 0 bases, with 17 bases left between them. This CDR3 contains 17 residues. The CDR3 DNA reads TGTGCCAGCAGCCCCGTTTATGCTGGAAGCTCCTACAATGAGCAGTTCTTC. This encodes CASSPVYAGSSYNEQFF.

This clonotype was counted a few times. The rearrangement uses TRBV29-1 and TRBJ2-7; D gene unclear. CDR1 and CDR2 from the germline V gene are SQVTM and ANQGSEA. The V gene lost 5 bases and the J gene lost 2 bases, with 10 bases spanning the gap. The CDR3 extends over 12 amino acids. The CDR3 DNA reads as TGCAGCGTTCGTGACGGCGCCTACGAGCAGTACTTC. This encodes CSVRDGAYEQYF.